This T cell receptor beta chain comes out of a study of shared clonotypes between healthy human individuals. The overall study: Contributing individuals were two females and a few males aged 18 to 49.

Each cell subset's genomic DNA was divided evenly among several immunoSEQ plates. The data were produced by immunoSEQ multiplex PCR, yet TCRdb's version contains in-frame clones alone and is incomplete. Of hundreds of thousands of clones detected, around 79% appear once; the ten largest clones hold around 14%. To note about this clone: Its target is not known.

The germline gives CDR1 SGHDN, CDR2 FVKESK. The CDR3 runs 15 residues. Trimming took off 2 bases at V and 7 bases at J, with 17 bases between the two ends. General study points: Only blood samples were collected, and tissue repertoires likely differ.

Sequenced material: PBMCs. The chain joins TRBV14 to TRBJ1-1, with D perhaps TRBD1 (5 bases). The TCR was taken from a woman in her forties in good health. Some clones in this sample may be carry-over from other donors' samples. The CDR3 nucleotides are TGTGCCAGCAGCCAATCCCGTTCGGGGGGGAGTGAAGCTTTCTTT. Translated, it gives CASSQSRSGGSEAFF.